Below are 12 T cell receptor beta chains sequenced from a single sample in a study of blood T cell repertoires in COVID-19. The protocol was immunoSEQ multiplex PCR, while the TCRdb copy is restricted to in-frame clones and leaves out a portion. The repertoire holds fewer than 75,000 clones, over 85% seen once, with approximately 1.5% in the top ten. Sequenced input: peripheral blood. The receptors were sampled from a man between 60 and 75 years old with acute or convalescent COVID-19.

This sequence joins TRBV18 and TRBJ1-1; D possibly corresponds to TRBD1 (5 bases). This CDR3 spans 13 amino acids. V was clipped by 6 bases and J by 5 bases, with 13 bases between them. Germline loops: CDR1 KGHSH, CDR2 LQKENI. The DNA of the CDR3 is TGTGCCAGCTCCTTAAGGGGTGGGACTGAAGCTTTCTTT. Residues: CASSLRGGTEAFF.

J is TRBJ2-7 and V is TRBV5-1, with 8 bases aligning to TRBD1. The CDR3 totals 15 residues. Germline trimming cut 2 bases from V and 3 bases from J; bases unmatched to any gene: 7. CDR1 and CDR2 from the germline V gene are SGHRS and YFSETQ. The CDR3 loop reads CASSFTTGGSYEQYF. As DNA, the CDR3 is TGCGCCAGCAGCTTTACCACAGGGGGAAGCTACGAGCAGTACTTC. Variable domain in full (rest from reference TRBV5-1 and TRBJ2-7): KAGVTQTPRYLIKTRGQQVTLSCSPISGHRSVSWYQQTPGQGLQFLFEYFSETQRNKGNFPGRFSGRQFSNSRSEMNVSTLELGDSALYLCASSFTTGGSYEQYFGPGTRLTVT.

The V gene is TRBV19, the J gene TRBJ1-4; maybe TRBD1 (6 bases). Per germline, CDR1 LNHDA and CDR2 SQIVND (reference sequence). The CDR3 runs to 16 residues. The V and J ends lost 3 bases and 5 bases respectively, with 16 bases between them. The DNA of the CDR3 is TGTGCCAGTAGTATCGGTAGTGGACAGTTAAATGAAAAACTGTTTTTT. This encodes CASSIGSGQLNEKLFF.

The chain recombines TRBV6-6 with TRBJ1-1; a possible D gene is TRBD1 (5 bases). The V end was cut by 5 bases, the J end by 1 base, with 14 bases between. The CDR3 has 15 amino acids. From germline, CDR1 is MNHNY and CDR2 SVGAGI (reference sequence). The CDR3 DNA reads as TGTGCCAGCAGTCAGGCAGGGTCGCAGAACACTGAAGCTTTCTTT. It encodes CASSQAGSQNTEAFF.

The chain is built from TRBV7-9 and TRBJ1-2; D gene uncertain. This CDR3 spans 14 amino acids. Germline assignment: CDR1 SEHNR and CDR2 FQNEAQ (reference sequence). Trimming took 4 bases from V and 2 from J, leaving 11 bases between them. CDR3 sequence (DNA): TGTGCCAGCAGCTCATCGCCACAAAACTATGGCTACACCTTC. Its translation: CASSSSPQNYGYTF.

This clone was detected only once. The gene calls are TRBV3-1 (or the pseudogene TRBV3-2) and TRBJ2-4; no clear D gene. The V gene's germline CDR1 is LGHDT and CDR2 YNNKEL (reference sequence). V was cut by 0 bases and J by 8 bases, with 5 bases left in between. The CDR3 consists of 12 residues. CDR3 sequence (DNA): TGTGCCAGCAGCCAAGATATAGACATTCAGTACTTC. It yields the protein CASSQDIDIQYF.

The chain has TRBV5-4 and TRBJ2-6; 9 positions match TRBD1. J lost 0 bases, V lost 2 bases, and 6 bases had no gene match. This CDR3 contains 18 residues. Germline CDR1 and CDR2: SGHNT and YYREEE (reference sequence). The CDR3 DNA follows: TGTGCCAGCAGCTTCCCGGGACAGGGTACCTCTGGGGCCAACGTCCTGACTTTC. This codes for CASSFPGQGTSGANVLTF.

The chain employs TRBV29-1 and TRBJ1-1; D is ambiguous. The ends were cut back, 1 base at V and 1 base at J, with 10 bases in the middle. Per germline, CDR1 SQVTM and CDR2 ANQGSEA. CDR3 length: 14 amino acids. The CDR3 DNA is TGCAGCGTTGAAGGGACTCGAGGGAACACTGAAGCTTTCTTT. This translates into CSVEGTRGNTEAFF.

The chain has TRBV19 and TRBJ2-7; D may be TRBD2 (5 bases). The CDR3 totals 14 residues. V was cut by 3 bases and J by 2 bases, with 11 bases left in between. Germline CDR1 is LNHDA and CDR2 is SQIVND (reference sequence). The CDR3 DNA follows: TGTGCCAGTAGTATCTCGGGGTCAACCTACGAGCAGTACTTC. Encoded protein: CASSISGSTYEQYF.

The chain links TRBV19 to TRBJ1-4; tentatively, D is TRBD1 (6 bases). Germline values: CDR1 LNHDA, CDR2 SQIVND (reference sequence). This CDR3 has 17 residues. The V end was cut by 5 bases, the J end by 0 bases, with 16 bases between. The CDR3 bases are TGTGCCAGTAGTCGAGGGGGGGCTCTTGCAACTAATGAAAAACTGTTTTTT. Its translation is CASSRGGALATNEKLFF. Full variable domain (rest looked up from reference TRBV19 and TRBJ1-4): DGGITQSPKYLFRKEGQNVTLSCEQNLNHDAMYWYRQDPGQGLRLIYYSQIVNDFQKGDIAEGYSVSREKKESFPLTVTSAQKNPTAFYLCASSRGGALATNEKLFFGSGTQLSVL.

V gene TRBV29-1 combines with J gene TRBJ1-1; 8 bases line up with TRBD1. Germline assignment: CDR1 SQVTM and CDR2 ANQGSEA. This CDR3 has 14 amino acids. V lost 7 bases, J lost 1 base, and 8 bases stayed unmatched. CDR3 sequence reads: CSAAGTGENTEAFF. The CDR3 coding sequence is TGCAGCGCTGCGGGGACAGGAGAGAACACTGAAGCTTTCTTT. Using reference TRBV29-1 and TRBJ1-1 for the parts outside the CDR3, the full variable domain is SAVISQKPSRDICQRGTSLTIQCQVDSQVTMMFWYRQQPGQSLTLIATANQGSEATYESGFVIDKFPISRPNLTFSTLTVSNMSPEDSSIYLCSAAGTGENTEAFFGQGTRLTVV.

This rearrangement joins TRBV27 to TRBJ2-7; 8 bases map to TRBD1. After removal of 8 bases from V and 1 base from J, the junction contained 1 base not matched to a gene. This CDR3 has 12 residues. Per germline, CDR1 MNHEY and CDR2 SMNVEV (reference sequence). The CDR3 is CASGQGSYEQYF. DNA for the CDR3: TGTGCCAGCGGACAGGGATCCTACGAGCAGTACTTC.